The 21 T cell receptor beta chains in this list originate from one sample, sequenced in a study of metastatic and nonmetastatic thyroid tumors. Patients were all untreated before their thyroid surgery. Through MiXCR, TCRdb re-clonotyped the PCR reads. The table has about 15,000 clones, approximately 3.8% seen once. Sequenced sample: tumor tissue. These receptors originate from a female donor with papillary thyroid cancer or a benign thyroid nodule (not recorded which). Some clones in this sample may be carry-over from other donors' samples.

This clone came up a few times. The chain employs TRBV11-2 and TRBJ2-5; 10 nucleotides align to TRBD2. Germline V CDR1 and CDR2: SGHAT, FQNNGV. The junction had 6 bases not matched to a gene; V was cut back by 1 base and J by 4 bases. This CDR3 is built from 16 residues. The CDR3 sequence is CASSLVLASGRETQYF. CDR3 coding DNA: TGTGCCAGCAGCTTAGTCTTGGCTAGCGGGAGAGAGACCCAGTACTTC.

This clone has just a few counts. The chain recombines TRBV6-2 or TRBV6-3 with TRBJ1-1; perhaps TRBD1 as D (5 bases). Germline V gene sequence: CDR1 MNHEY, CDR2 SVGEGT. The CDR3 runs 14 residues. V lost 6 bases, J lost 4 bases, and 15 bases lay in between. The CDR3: CASSDSWGVTEAFF. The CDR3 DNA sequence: TGTGCCAGCAGCGACTCATGGGGGGTCACTGAAGCTTTCTTT.

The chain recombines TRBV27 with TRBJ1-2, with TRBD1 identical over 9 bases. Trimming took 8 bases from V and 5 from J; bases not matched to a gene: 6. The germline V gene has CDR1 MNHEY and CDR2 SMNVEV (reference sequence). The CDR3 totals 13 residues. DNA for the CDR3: TGTGCCAGCGGGGACAGGGAATCGTATGGCTACACCTTC. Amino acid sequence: CASGDRESYGYTF.

DNA of the CDR3: TGTGCCAGCAGCATAGGGGGCGCCCGGGGCTACACCTTC. Protein product: CASSIGGARGYTF. The rearrangement uses TRBV6-2 or TRBV6-3 and TRBJ1-2, with 7 nucleotides matching TRBD1. Losses at the gene ends were 6 bases for V and 8 bases for J; bases not matched to a gene: 9. The CDR3 has 13 amino acids. From germline, CDR1 is MNHEY and CDR2 SVGEGT.

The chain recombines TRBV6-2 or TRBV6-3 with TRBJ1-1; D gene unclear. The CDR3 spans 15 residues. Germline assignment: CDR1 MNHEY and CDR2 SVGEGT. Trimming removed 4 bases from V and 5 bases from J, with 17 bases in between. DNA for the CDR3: TGTGCCAGCAGTTCGTTGACGGTACATGAGACTGAAGCTTTCTTT. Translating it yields CASSSLTVHETEAFF.

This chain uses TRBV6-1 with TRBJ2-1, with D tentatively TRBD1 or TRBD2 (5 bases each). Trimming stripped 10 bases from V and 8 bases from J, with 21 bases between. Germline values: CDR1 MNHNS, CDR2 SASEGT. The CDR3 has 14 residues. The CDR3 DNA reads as TGTGCCACCCCGCCGGGACGGGACGTCGATGAGCAGTTCTTC. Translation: CATPPGRDVDEQFF.

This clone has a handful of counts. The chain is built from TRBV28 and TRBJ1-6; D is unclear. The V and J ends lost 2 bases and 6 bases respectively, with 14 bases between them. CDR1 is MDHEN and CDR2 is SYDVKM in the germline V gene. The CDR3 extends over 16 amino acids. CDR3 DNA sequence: TGTGCCAGCAGTTTAAGTGGCAGTAGTAGTAATTCACCCCTCCACTTT. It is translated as CASSLSGSSSNSPLHF.

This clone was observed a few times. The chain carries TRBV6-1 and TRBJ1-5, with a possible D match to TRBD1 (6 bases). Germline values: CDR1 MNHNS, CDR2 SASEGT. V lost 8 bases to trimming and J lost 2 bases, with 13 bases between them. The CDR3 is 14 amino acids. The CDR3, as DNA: TGTGCCAGCTGGAACAGGGCGGGCAATCAGCCCCAGCATTTT. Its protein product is CASWNRAGNQPQHF.

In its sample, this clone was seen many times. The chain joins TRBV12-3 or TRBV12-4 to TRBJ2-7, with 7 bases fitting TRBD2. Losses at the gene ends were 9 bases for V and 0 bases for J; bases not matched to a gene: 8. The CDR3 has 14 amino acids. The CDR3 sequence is CASRLGGSSYEQYF. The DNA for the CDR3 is TGTGCCAGTCGCCTGGGGGGGAGCTCCTACGAGCAGTACTTC.

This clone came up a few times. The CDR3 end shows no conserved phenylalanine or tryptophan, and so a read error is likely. The CDR3 region is CASSLTGQGAQIQYL. CDR3 nucleotide sequence: TGTGCCAGCAGCTTGACTGGACAGGGTGCCCAGATTCAGTACCTC. The chain couples TRBV5-5 to TRBJ2-5; 8 bases line up with TRBD1. After removal of 1 base from V and 11 bases from J, the junction contained 13 bases not matched to a gene. The germline V gene has CDR1 SGHKS and CDR2 YYEKEE (reference sequence). CDR3 length: 15 residues.

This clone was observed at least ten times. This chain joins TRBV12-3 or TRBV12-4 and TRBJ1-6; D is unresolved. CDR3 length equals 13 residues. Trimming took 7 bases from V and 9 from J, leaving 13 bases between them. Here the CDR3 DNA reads TGTGCCAGCAAAGTGGGGTGGGGTTCACCCCTCCACTTT. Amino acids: CASKVGWGSPLHF.

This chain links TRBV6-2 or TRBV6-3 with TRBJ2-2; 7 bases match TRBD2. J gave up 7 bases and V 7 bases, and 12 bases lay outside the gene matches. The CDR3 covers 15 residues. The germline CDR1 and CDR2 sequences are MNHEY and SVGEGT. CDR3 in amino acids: CASNSGTSDHGELFF. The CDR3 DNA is TGTGCCAGCAACTCCGGTACTAGCGATCACGGGGAGCTGTTTTTT.

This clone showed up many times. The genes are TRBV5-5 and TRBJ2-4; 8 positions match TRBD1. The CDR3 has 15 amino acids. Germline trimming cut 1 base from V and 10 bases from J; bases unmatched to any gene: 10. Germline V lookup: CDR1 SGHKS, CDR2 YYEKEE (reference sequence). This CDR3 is CASSLTGQGAQIQYF. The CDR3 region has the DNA TGTGCCAGCAGCTTGACCGGACAGGGTGCCCAGATTCAGTACTTC.

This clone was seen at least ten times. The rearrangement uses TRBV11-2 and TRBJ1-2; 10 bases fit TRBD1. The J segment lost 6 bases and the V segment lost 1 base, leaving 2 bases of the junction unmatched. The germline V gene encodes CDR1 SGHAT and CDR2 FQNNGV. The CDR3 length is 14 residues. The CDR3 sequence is CASSLVGTGDGYTF. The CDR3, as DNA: TGTGCCAGCAGCTTAGTCGGGACAGGGGATGGCTACACCTTC.

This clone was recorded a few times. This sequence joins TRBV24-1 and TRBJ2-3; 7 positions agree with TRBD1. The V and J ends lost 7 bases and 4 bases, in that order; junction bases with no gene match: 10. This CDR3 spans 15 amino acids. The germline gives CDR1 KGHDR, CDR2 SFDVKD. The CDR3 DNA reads TGTGCCACCAGCCCCGTTCTTCAGGGGGCAGATACGCAGTATTTT. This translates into CATSPVLQGADTQYF.

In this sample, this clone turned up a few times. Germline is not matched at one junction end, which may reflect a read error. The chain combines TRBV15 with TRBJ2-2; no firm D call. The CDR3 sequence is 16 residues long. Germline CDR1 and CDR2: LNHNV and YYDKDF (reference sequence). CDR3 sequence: CATIRDLWHDTGELFF. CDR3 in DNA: TGTGCCACCATCAGAGATCTATGGCATGACACCGGGGAGCTGTTTTTT.

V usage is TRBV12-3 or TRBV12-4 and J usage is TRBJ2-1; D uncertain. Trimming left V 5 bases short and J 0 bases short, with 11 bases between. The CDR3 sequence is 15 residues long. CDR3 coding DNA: TGTGCCAGCAGTAGCGTTCCGAGCTCCTACAATGAGCAGTTCTTC. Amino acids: CASSSVPSSYNEQFF.

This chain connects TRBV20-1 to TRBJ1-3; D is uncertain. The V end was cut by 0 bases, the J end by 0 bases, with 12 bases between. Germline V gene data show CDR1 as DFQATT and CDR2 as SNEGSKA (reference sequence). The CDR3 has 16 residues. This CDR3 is CSARDYSLSSGNTIYF. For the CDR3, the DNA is TGCAGTGCTAGAGACTATTCATTGTCCTCTGGAAACACCATATATTTT.

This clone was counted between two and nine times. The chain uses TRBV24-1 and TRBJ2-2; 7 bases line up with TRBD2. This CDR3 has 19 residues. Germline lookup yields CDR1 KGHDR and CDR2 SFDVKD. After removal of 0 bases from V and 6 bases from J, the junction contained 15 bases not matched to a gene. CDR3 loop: CATSDLQIQIAGKAGELFF. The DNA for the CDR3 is TGTGCCACCAGTGATTTGCAAATCCAGATAGCGGGTAAGGCCGGGGAGCTGTTTTTT.

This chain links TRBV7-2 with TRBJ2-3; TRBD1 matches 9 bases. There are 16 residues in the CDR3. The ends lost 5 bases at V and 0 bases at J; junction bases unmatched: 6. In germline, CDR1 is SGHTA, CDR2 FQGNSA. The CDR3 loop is CASSPAGTGSTDTQYF. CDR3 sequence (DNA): TGTGCCAGCAGCCCCGCTGGGACAGGGAGCACAGATACGCAGTATTTT.

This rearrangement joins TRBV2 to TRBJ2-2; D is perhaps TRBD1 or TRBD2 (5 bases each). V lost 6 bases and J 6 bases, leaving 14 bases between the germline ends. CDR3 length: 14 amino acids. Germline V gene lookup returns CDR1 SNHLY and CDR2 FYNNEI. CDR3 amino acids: CASRGTVVAGELFF. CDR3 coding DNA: TGTGCCAGCAGGGGGACGGTGGTAGCCGGGGAGCTGTTTTTT.